A single sample is the source of the 29 T cell receptor beta chains below, sequenced in a study of CD4 T cells in relation to SARS-CoV-2 and coronaviruses. Clones were sequenced by immunoSEQ multiplex PCR, and TCRdb holds only the in-frame ones, with some missing. The sample holds 20,000 to 25,000 clones; about 70% are singletons and the top ten take around 19%. CD4+ T cells from unexposed donors were obtained before the COVID-19 pandemic (2011-2018). The cells were cultured for 10 days before CD4+ T cells were isolated. These TCRs are of unknown antigen specificity. The sequencing input was CD4+ T cells from PBMCs, cultured in vitro. The receptors derive from a human donor in good health.

This clone came up once. This CDR3 is CASSRSTDYGYTF. CDR3 coding DNA: TGTGCCAGCAGTAGGTCCACAGACTATGGCTACACCTTC. This chain joins TRBV25-1 and TRBJ1-2; no reliable D call. Per the germline V gene, CDR1 is MGHDK and CDR2 is SYGVNS. The CDR3 has 13 amino acids. Trimming removed 5 bases at V and 3 bases at J, with 10 bases between.

Here the CDR3 DNA reads TGTGCCAGCAGTTACGGGGACAATGAGCAGTTCTTC. Translated: CASSYGDNEQFF. This chain connects TRBV6-5 to TRBJ2-1; D is ambiguous. The CDR3 sequence is 12 residues long. Germline loops: CDR1 MNHEY, CDR2 SVGAGI. Trimming took 2 bases from V and 5 from J, leaving 4 bases between them.

The chain has TRBV7-6 and TRBJ2-7; D ambiguous. The germline CDR1 and CDR2 sequences are SGHVS and FNYEAQ. The CDR3 length is 15 residues. The V end was cut by 0 bases, the J end by 2 bases, with 11 bases between. CDR3 sequence: CASSLAKDGPYEQYF. For the CDR3, the DNA is TGTGCCAGCAGCTTAGCGAAGGACGGCCCCTACGAGCAGTACTTC.

The rearrangement joins TRBV6-5 to TRBJ2-3; tentative D call: TRBD2 (6 bases). The CDR3 is made up of 14 amino acids. Trimming cost V 7 bases and J 0 bases, with 11 bases left between them. Germline CDR1 MNHEY, CDR2 SVGAGI. CDR3 nucleotides: TGTGCCAGCAAGGCGGGAATTAGCACAGATACGCAGTATTTT. It specifies CASKAGISTDTQYF.

The V call is TRBV7-9, the J call TRBJ2-5, with 7 bases that match TRBD2. Germline V lookup: CDR1 SEHNR, CDR2 FQNEAQ (reference sequence). V gave up 4 bases and J gave up 4 bases; unmatched junction bases: 0. The CDR3 extends over 12 amino acids. CDR3 in DNA: TGTGCCAGCAGCTGGGAGGGAGAGACCCAGTACTTC. It specifies CASSWEGETQYF.

This clone was seen only a few times. This rearrangement joins TRBV2 to TRBJ1-5; D gene uncertain. The V gene lost 7 bases and the J gene lost 4 bases, with 17 bases spanning the gap. The CDR3 covers 15 residues. The germline CDR1 and CDR2 sequences are SNHLY and FYNNEI. Here the CDR3 reads CASNRNGQENQPQHF. The CDR3 bases are TGTGCCAGCAACCGAAACGGGCAGGAAAATCAGCCCCAGCATTTT.

This clone showed up just a few times. The V gene is TRBV11-2, the J gene TRBJ2-7; TRBD2 matches 9 bases. Germline CDR1 SGHAT, CDR2 FQNNGV. The CDR3 loop spans 17 amino acids. V was pared by 4 bases and J by 3 bases, with 13 bases of the junction left unmatched. CDR3 bases: TGTGCCAGCAGCTCTACCATAGCGGGAGAGGGGAACTACGAGCAGTACTTC. This gives the protein CASSSTIAGEGNYEQYF.

The V call is TRBV5-1, the J call TRBJ2-2, with D tentatively TRBD2 (5 bases). The CDR3 sequence is 15 residues long. V was trimmed by 1 base and J by 6 bases, leaving 13 bases between them. Germline V gene sequence: CDR1 SGHRS, CDR2 YFSETQ. The CDR3 reads CASSLSGPEAGELFF. Written as DNA, the CDR3 is TGCGCCAGCAGCTTGTCTGGGCCGGAGGCCGGGGAGCTGTTTTTT.

This clone was picked up one time. J is TRBJ2-3 and V is TRBV18; D may be TRBD1 (6 bases). The V gene lost 3 bases and the J gene lost 0 bases, with 10 bases spanning the gap. The CDR3 is 15 residues long. The germline V gene encodes CDR1 KGHSH and CDR2 LQKENI. In DNA, the CDR3 is TGTGCCAGCTCACCCAGCAGGGGTAGCACAGATACGCAGTATTTT. As protein: CASSPSRGSTDTQYF. The full variable domain, in which reference TRBV18 and TRBJ2-3 provide the parts outside the CDR3, is NAGVMQNPRHLVRRRGQEARLRCSPMKGHSHVYWYRQLPEEGLKFMVYLQKENIIDESGMPKERFSAEFPKEGPSILRIQQVVRGDSAAYFCASSPSRGSTDTQYFGPGTRLTVL.

The chain links TRBV4-3 to TRBJ2-3; 8 bases agree with TRBD2. CDR3 length equals 18 residues. The V gene end was trimmed by 0 bases and the J gene end by 2 bases; junction bases not matched to a gene: 10. Germline V gives CDR1 LGHNA, CDR2 YSLEER. This chain's CDR3 is CASSQDYGGETYTDTQYF. The DNA for the CDR3 is TGCGCCAGCAGCCAAGATTACGGGGGGGAAACATACACAGATACGCAGTATTTT.

CDR3 coding DNA: TGCGCCAGCAGCTCAGGGGACTTAGGAAACACCATATATTTT. Protein sequence: CASSSGDLGNTIYF. V usage is TRBV5-1 and J usage is TRBJ1-3; perhaps TRBD1 as D (6 bases). V was trimmed by 3 bases and J by 4 bases, leaving 11 bases between them. Germline values: CDR1 SGHRS, CDR2 YFSETQ. The CDR3 spans 14 residues.

This chain uses TRBV7-2 with TRBJ2-7; 7 bases fit TRBD2. The trim removed 1 base at V and 4 bases at J, leaving 4 bases unmatched. This CDR3 contains 14 residues. Germline CDR1 is SGHTA and CDR2 is FQGNSA. The CDR3 here is CASSLEGSGYEQYF. The CDR3 DNA sequence: TGTGCCAGCAGCTTAGAGGGTAGCGGGTACGAGCAGTACTTC.

This clone is a singleton in its sample. This chain joins TRBV11-1 and TRBJ2-5; perhaps D is TRBD1 or TRBD2 (5 bases each). Germline lookup yields CDR1 SGHAT and CDR2 FQDESV (reference sequence). The CDR3 has 15 residues. Deletions cut 2 bases from V and 5 bases from J, with 15 bases between. CDR3 in amino acids: CASSLNGVRVETQYF. The CDR3 DNA sequence: TGTGCCAGCAGCTTAAACGGGGTCAGGGTTGAGACCCAGTACTTC.

This chain uses TRBV10-3 with TRBJ2-3; 11 bases line up with TRBD2. The CDR3 extends over 17 amino acids. The J segment lost 0 bases and the V segment lost 2 bases, leaving 4 bases of the junction unmatched. Germline V gene sequence: CDR1 ENHRY, CDR2 SYGVKD. The CDR3 spells CAISETRTSGSTDTQYF. The CDR3 nucleotides read TGTGCCATCAGTGAGACTCGGACTAGCGGGAGCACAGATACGCAGTATTTT.

A single count supports this clone. The chain couples TRBV5-1 to TRBJ2-3, with TRBD2 identical over 11 bases. From germline, CDR1 is SGHRS and CDR2 YFSETQ. Losses at the gene ends were 4 bases for V and 5 bases for J; bases not matched to a gene: 9. This CDR3 spans 16 amino acids. CDR3 residues: CASSGGTSGGGDTQYF. CDR3 sequence (DNA): TGCGCCAGCAGCGGGGGCACTAGCGGGGGTGGAGATACGCAGTATTTT.

This clone showed up just a few times. The rearrangement uses TRBV6-2 or TRBV6-3 and TRBJ1-5, with 7 bases identical to TRBD1. CDR1 and CDR2 (germline): MNHEY, SVGEGT. Losses at the gene ends were 6 bases for V and 6 bases for J; bases not matched to a gene: 8. The CDR3 has 14 amino acids. The CDR3 coding sequence is TGTGCCAGCAGCAGACAGGGCCCGCCTCAGCCCCAGCATTTT. It codes for CASSRQGPPQPQHF.

This clone was observed a handful of times. The chain links TRBV4-2 to TRBJ1-4; the match to TRBD1 covers 7 bases. This CDR3 region has 14 residues. The J segment lost 8 bases and the V segment lost 2 bases, leaving 5 bases of the junction unmatched. CDR1 and CDR2 from the germline V gene are LGHNA and YNFKEQ. The CDR3 loop reads CASSQQDRDEKLFF. As DNA, the CDR3 is TGTGCCAGCAGCCAACAAGACAGGGACGAAAAACTGTTTTTT.

The rearrangement links TRBV7-8 to TRBJ2-7; the D is unclear. Trimming left V 1 base short and J 3 bases short, with 4 bases between. The germline V gene encodes CDR1 SGHVS and CDR2 FQNEAQ. The CDR3 covers 12 residues. Written as DNA, the CDR3 is TGTGCCAGCAGCTTAGGCGACTACGAGCAGTACTTC. Translated, it gives CASSLGDYEQYF.

The chain has TRBV9 and TRBJ1-3; no definite D call. Germline CDR1 and CDR2: SGDLS and YYNGEE. This CDR3 has 14 amino acids. Between the trimmed V and J ends, which lost 2 bases and 2 bases, there was a span of 8 bases. CDR3 nucleotide sequence: TGTGCCAGCAGCGTGAACGTCGCTGGAAACACCATATATTTT. It translates to CASSVNVAGNTIYF.

The J gene is TRBJ2-3, the V gene TRBV11-2; 12 bases are shared with TRBD2. The CDR3 consists of 16 residues. Trimming cost V 4 bases and J 4 bases; bases outside gene matches: 6. Per germline, CDR1 SGHAT and CDR2 FQNNGV. The CDR3 sequence is CASSSLAGGLADTQYF. The CDR3 region has the DNA TGTGCCAGCAGCTCTCTAGCGGGGGGGCTGGCAGATACGCAGTATTTT. The entire variable domain, with the rest obtained from reference TRBV11-2 and TRBJ2-3, is as follows: EAGVAQSPRYKIIEKRQSVAFWCNPISGHATLYWYQQILGQGPKLLIQFQNNGVVDDSQLPKDRFSAERLKGVDSTLKIQPAKLEDSAVYLCASSSLAGGLADTQYFGPGTRLTVL.

This clone was seen only once. The chain links TRBV19 to TRBJ2-1, with 10 bases lining up with TRBD2. Germline values: CDR1 LNHDA, CDR2 SQIVND (reference sequence). Trimming cost V 8 bases and J 6 bases; bases outside gene matches: 7. This CDR3 comprises 14 residues. The DNA for the CDR3 is TGTGCCAGTTCGGGTAGCGGGGGGCGCAATGAGCAGTTCTTC. Its protein is CASSGSGGRNEQFF.

The chain employs TRBV9 and TRBJ2-7; 8 bases fit TRBD1. The ends lost 4 bases at V and 4 bases at J; junction bases unmatched: 7. The CDR3 spans 14 residues. The germline CDR1 and CDR2 sequences are SGDLS and YYNGEE. CDR3 bases: TGTGCCAGCAGCTTAACAGGGGGTGGTTACGAGCAGTACTTC. Encoded protein: CASSLTGGGYEQYF. Full variable domain (missing parts from reference TRBV9 and TRBJ2-7): DSGVTQTPKHLITATGQRVTLRCSPRSGDLSVYWYQQSLDQGLQFLIQYYNGEERAKGNILERFSAQQFPDLHSELNLSSLELGDSALYFCASSLTGGGYEQYFGPGTRLTVT.

The V and J genes are TRBV11-2 and TRBJ1-2, with D perhaps matching TRBD1 (5 bases). Germline CDR1 reads SGHAT; CDR2 reads FQNNGV. V was trimmed by 5 bases and J by 2 bases, leaving 9 bases between them. The CDR3 totals 13 residues. Written as DNA, the CDR3 is TGTGCCAGCAGCCCACAGGAGAACTATGGCTACACCTTC. Its protein is CASSPQENYGYTF.

This clone was detected once. This rearrangement joins TRBV15 to TRBJ2-7, with D maybe TRBD2 (5 bases). The CDR3 loop spans 15 amino acids. Trimming took off 4 bases at V and 2 bases at J, with 15 bases between the two ends. CDR1 is LNHNV, CDR2 YYDKDF, per germline (reference sequence). CDR3 in amino acids: CATSTPRRQTYEQYF. CDR3 sequence (DNA): TGTGCCACCAGCACACCCCGGAGGCAAACCTACGAGCAGTACTTC.

This clone was found a few times. The V call is TRBV19, the J call TRBJ1-1, with no clear D. Germline values: CDR1 LNHDA, CDR2 SQIVND (reference sequence). Trimming pared 10 bases from V and 0 bases from J, leaving 6 bases between. The CDR3 contains 11 residues. In DNA form, the CDR3 reads TGTGCCACCTCGATGAACACTGAAGCTTTCTTT. It codes for CATSMNTEAFF.

This chain's CDR3 is CASMGQGYSPLHF. The DNA of the CDR3 is TGTGCCAGCATGGGGCAGGGGTATTCACCCCTCCACTTT. The V gene is TRBV2, the J gene TRBJ1-6; perhaps TRBD1 as D (6 bases). The CDR3 consists of 13 residues. Trimming removed 7 bases from V and 8 bases from J, with 12 bases in between. Germline values: CDR1 SNHLY, CDR2 FYNNEI.

The chain couples TRBV5-1 to TRBJ1-6; possible D gene TRBD1, 5 bases. Germline assignment: CDR1 SGHRS and CDR2 YFSETQ. Trimming took 5 bases from V and 7 from J, leaving 13 bases between them. This CDR3 region has 14 residues. CDR3 sequence: CASSLGGGNSPLHF. CDR3 bases: TGCGCCAGCAGTCTGGGGGGGGGAAATTCACCCCTCCACTTT. Based on the CDR3 plus reference TRBV5-1 and TRBJ1-6, the full variable domain is KAGVTQTPRYLIKTRGQQVTLSCSPISGHRSVSWYQQTPGQGLQFLFEYFSETQRNKGNFPGRFSGRQFSNSRSEMNVSTLELGDSALYLCASSLGGGNSPLHFGNGTRLTVT.

This chain connects TRBV5-8 to TRBJ2-4; D unresolved. There are 19 residues in the CDR3. Trimming shortened V by 0 bases and J by 0 bases, and 19 bases separated the two germline ends. From germline, CDR1 is SGHTS and CDR2 YDEGEE. The DNA for the CDR3 is TGTGCCAGCAGCTTGGCCCGGGCAGGAGAACTACTAGCCAAAAACATTCAGTACTTC. It yields the protein CASSLARAGELLAKNIQYF.

This chain connects TRBV7-9 to TRBJ2-7, with D possibly being TRBD2 (6 bases). The CDR3 contains 13 residues. V dropped 2 bases and J dropped 6 bases, with 11 bases sitting between them. CDR1 SEHNR and CDR2 FQNEAQ come from the germline V gene (reference sequence). In nucleotides, the CDR3 is TGTGCCAGCAGCTTACGGGGAGCGGGCGAGCAGTACTTC. Protein product: CASSLRGAGEQYF.